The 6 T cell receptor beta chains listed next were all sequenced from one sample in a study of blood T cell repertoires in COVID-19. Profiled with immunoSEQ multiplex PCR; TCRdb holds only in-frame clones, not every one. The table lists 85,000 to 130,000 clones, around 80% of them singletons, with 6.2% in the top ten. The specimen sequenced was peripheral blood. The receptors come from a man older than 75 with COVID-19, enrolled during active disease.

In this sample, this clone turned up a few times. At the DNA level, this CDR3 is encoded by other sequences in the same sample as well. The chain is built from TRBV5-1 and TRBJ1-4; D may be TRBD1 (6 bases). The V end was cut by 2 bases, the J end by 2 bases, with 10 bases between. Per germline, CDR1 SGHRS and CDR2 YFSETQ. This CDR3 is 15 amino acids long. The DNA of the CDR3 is TGCGCCAGCAGCTTACAGGGAGGGACTAATGAAAAACTGTTTTTT. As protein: CASSLQGGTNEKLFF. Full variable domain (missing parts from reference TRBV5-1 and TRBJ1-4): KAGVTQTPRYLIKTRGQQVTLSCSPISGHRSVSWYQQTPGQGLQFLFEYFSETQRNKGNFPGRFSGRQFSNSRSEMNVSTLELGDSALYLCASSLQGGTNEKLFFGSGTQLSVL.

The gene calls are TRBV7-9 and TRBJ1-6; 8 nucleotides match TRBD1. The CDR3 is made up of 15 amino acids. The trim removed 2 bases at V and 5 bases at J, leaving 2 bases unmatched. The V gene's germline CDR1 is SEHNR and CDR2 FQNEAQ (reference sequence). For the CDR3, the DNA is TGTGCCAGCAGCTTATCAGGGGGCCATAATTCACCCCTCCACTTT. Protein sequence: CASSLSGGHNSPLHF.

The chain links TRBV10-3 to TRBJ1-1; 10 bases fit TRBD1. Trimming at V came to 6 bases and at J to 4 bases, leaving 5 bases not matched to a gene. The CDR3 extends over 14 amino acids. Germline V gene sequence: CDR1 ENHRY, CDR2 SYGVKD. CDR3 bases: TGTGCCATCAGAGAGACAGGGGGCGGCACTGAAGCTTTCTTT. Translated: CAIRETGGGTEAFF.

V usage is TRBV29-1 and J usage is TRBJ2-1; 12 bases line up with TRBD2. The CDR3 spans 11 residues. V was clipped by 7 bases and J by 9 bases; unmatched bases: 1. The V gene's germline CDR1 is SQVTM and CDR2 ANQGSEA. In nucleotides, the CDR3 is TGCAGCGGGACTAGCGGGACTGAGCAGTTCTTC. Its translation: CSGTSGTEQFF.

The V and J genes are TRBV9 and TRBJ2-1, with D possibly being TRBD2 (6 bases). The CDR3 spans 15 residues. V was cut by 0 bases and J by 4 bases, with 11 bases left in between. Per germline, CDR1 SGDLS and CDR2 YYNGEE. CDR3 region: CASSVGASEYNEQFF. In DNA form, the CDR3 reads TGTGCCAGCAGCGTAGGAGCTAGCGAGTACAATGAGCAGTTCTTC.

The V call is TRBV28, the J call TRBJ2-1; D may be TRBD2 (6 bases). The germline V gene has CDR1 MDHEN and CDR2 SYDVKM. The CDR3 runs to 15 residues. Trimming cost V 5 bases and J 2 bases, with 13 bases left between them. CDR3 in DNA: TGTGCCAGCAGTACCGGGACTGGGACCTACAATGAGCAGTTCTTC. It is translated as CASSTGTGTYNEQFF. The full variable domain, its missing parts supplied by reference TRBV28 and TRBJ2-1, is DVKVTQSSRYLVKRTGEKVFLECVQDMDHENMFWYRQDPGLGLRLIYFSYDVKMKEKGDIPEGYSVSREKKERFSLILESASTNQTSMYLCASSTGTGTYNEQFFGPGTRLTVL.